Listed below are T cell receptor beta chains from one sample, sequenced in a study of molecular identifiers for immune sequencing clone quantification. TCRdb independently ran MiXCR on the PCR reads; one entry per CDR3 protein. The sample has more than 85,000 distinct CDR3 sequences; around 37% are singletons. The specimen was naive CD8+ T cells from blood, with Jurkat cell RNA spiked in. These receptors were obtained from a human donor in good health. Some libraries in this study had Jurkat cell RNA spiked in. The CDR3 runs from the conserved cysteine through the conserved F or W. The listing skips clone size in some rows; elsewhere it reads once, few, many or a size class.

abundance	v_gene	len	j_gene	CDR3aa
.	TRBV6-5	17	TRBJ1-2	CASSYIPYRGVWYGYTF
.	TRBV12-3/TRBV12-4	14	TRBJ1-3	CASSLGDSGNTIYF
.	TRBV7-2	15	TRBJ1-6	CASMLPGQGYSPLHF
.	TRBV13	13	TRBJ1-1	CASSLGAITEAIF
few	TRBV5-6	11	TRBJ2-7	CASSFGLSSYF
.	TRBV27	15	TRBJ2-7	CASSLRGGTSYEQYF
few	TRBV5-6	16	TRBJ2-2	CASSFGLAGGTGELFF
.	TRBV3-1	12	TRBJ2-5	CASSQAGETQYF
few	TRBV25-1	14	TRBJ2-3	CASTRSEATDTQYF
few	TRBV12-3/TRBV12-4	11	TRBJ2-1	CASSLGGPLLF
.	TRBV12-3/TRBV12-4	17	TRBJ1-2	CPSSLVGSAGGGYGYTF
many	TRBV5-6	18	TRBJ2-5	CASSLIGRTWSVQETQYF
.	TRBV28	14	TRBJ2-3	CASSFDRGRDTRYF
many	TRBV24-1	15	TRBJ2-2	CATSPGLGNTGELFF
few	TRBV27	18	TRBJ2-3	CASSYLAGGPSETDTQYF
.	TRBV27	14	TRBJ2-5	CASSLYQNQETQYF
.	TRBV29-1	12	TRBJ1-2	CSVEEETYGYTF
.	TRBV13	15	TRBJ2-3	CASSRRDRNTDTQYF
many	TRBV5-1	14	TRBJ1-2	CASSLAGAGYGYTF
many	TRBV7-6	15	TRBJ1-4	CASSRSGGVVEKLFF
few	TRBV12-3/TRBV12-4	15	TRBJ2-7	CASSFYSGPTYEQYF
many	TRBV9	15	TRBJ2-7	CASSVGDSDSYEQYF
.	TRBV2	12	TRBJ2-2	CASILNTGVLIF
few	TRBV7-9	14	TRBJ2-2	CASSLVQPAGELFF
.	TRBV2	14	TRBJ1-5	CASSEAGWFPPQHF